These 19 T cell receptor beta chains came from one sample sequenced in a study of blood T cell repertoires in COVID-19. Data came from immunoSEQ multiplex PCR; TCRdb stores just in-frame clones and leaves some out. The table includes 150,000 to 200,000 clones, more than 75% detected once. The sequenced sample consisted of PBMCs or T cells enriched from blood (not recorded which). These receptors were collected from a woman in her forties or fifties with acute COVID-19.

The CDR3 bases are TGTGCCAGCAGCCCGGAGACAGGGTCCATGAACACTGAAGCTTTCTTT. Residues: CASSPETGSMNTEAFF. The chain carries TRBV7-9 and TRBJ1-1, with TRBD1 matching 7 bases. The CDR3 sequence is 16 residues long. Germline CDR1 is SEHNR and CDR2 is FQNEAQ (reference sequence). V lost 5 bases, J lost 0 bases, and 9 bases stayed unmatched.

This rearrangement joins TRBV2 to TRBJ2-1, with TRBD2 identical over 8 bases. The germline gives CDR1 SNHLY, CDR2 FYNNEI. V trimming: 5 bases; J trimming: 4 bases; junction bases outside the gene matches: 7. This CDR3 is 15 amino acids long. The CDR3 spells CASSQRGPEYNEQFF. The CDR3 coding sequence is TGTGCCAGCAGTCAGCGGGGGCCTGAATACAATGAGCAGTTCTTC.

This chain uses TRBV19 with TRBJ1-1; D gene uncertain. The CDR3 spans 13 residues. Germline-derived CDR1 and CDR2 are LNHDA and SQIVND (reference sequence). V was trimmed by 6 bases and J by 3 bases, leaving 11 bases between them. CDR3 in DNA: TGTGCCAGTAGCTCACAGACCGACACTGAAGCTTTCTTT. Amino acid sequence: CASSSQTDTEAFF.

The genes are TRBV6-5 and TRBJ1-1, with D unresolved. Germline CDR1 is MNHEY and CDR2 is SVGAGI. Trimming took off 7 bases at V and 11 bases at J, with 17 bases between the two ends. This CDR3 is 12 amino acids long. The CDR3 nucleotides are TGTGCCAGCAACGAGGGCTCAGGTGTTGCTTTCTTT. Protein sequence: CASNEGSGVAFF.

In its sample, this clone was seen a few times. V is TRBV10-1 and J is TRBJ1-6; 7 nucleotides agree with TRBD1. The germline gives CDR1 WNHNN, CDR2 SYGVQD (reference sequence). The ends lost 8 bases at V and 6 bases at J; junction bases unmatched: 7. The CDR3 has 14 amino acids. The CDR3 region is CASSRDSFNSPLHF. DNA of the CDR3: TGCGCCAGCTCCCGGGACAGTTTTAATTCACCCCTCCACTTT.

Here the CDR3 reads CASSFRGGDGYTF. The CDR3 coding sequence is TGCGCCAGCAGTTTCAGGGGCGGAGATGGCTACACCTTC. The chain links TRBV10-2 to TRBJ1-2; D perhaps matches TRBD1 (6 bases). Trimming took 5 bases from V and 6 from J, leaving 13 bases between them. Germline values: CDR1 WSHSY, CDR2 SAAADI. The CDR3 runs to 13 residues.

The chain is built from TRBV3-1 (or the pseudogene TRBV3-2) and TRBJ1-5, with 7 bases lining up with TRBD1. Germline assignment: CDR1 LGHDT and CDR2 YNNKEL (reference sequence). V lost 5 bases, J lost 4 bases, and 5 bases stayed unmatched. The CDR3 is 14 residues long. The CDR3 loop reads CASSFRDSNQPQHF. CDR3 in DNA: TGTGCCAGCAGCTTCCGGGACAGTAATCAGCCCCAGCATTTT.

The chain links TRBV7-9 to TRBJ1-4; no definite D call. Germline loops: CDR1 SEHNR, CDR2 FQNEAQ (reference sequence). Trimming removed 5 bases from V and 4 bases from J, with 11 bases in between. The CDR3 loop spans 14 amino acids. The CDR3 spells CASSARRDNEKLFF. The DNA of the CDR3 is TGTGCCAGCAGCGCGAGGCGCGATAATGAAAAACTGTTTTTT.

The CDR3 reads CASSPGLRSGNTIYF. In DNA form, the CDR3 reads TGTGCCAGCAGTCCGGGACTTCGCTCTGGAAACACCATATATTTT. This chain links TRBV27 with TRBJ1-3; maybe TRBD1 (5 bases). The germline V and J ends were trimmed by 5 bases and 0 bases, with 11 bases remaining between them. The CDR3 contains 15 residues. Germline assignment: CDR1 MNHEY and CDR2 SMNVEV (reference sequence).

V usage is TRBV6-6 and J usage is TRBJ2-3; maybe TRBD2 (5 bases). This CDR3 region has 14 residues. Germline lookup yields CDR1 MNHNY and CDR2 SVGAGI (reference sequence). Trimming removed 10 bases at V and 4 bases at J, with 18 bases between. DNA for the CDR3: TGTGCCACCCGGTCGGACTCGCCGGCAGATACGCAGTATTTT. The encoded protein is CATRSDSPADTQYF.

The chain carries TRBV28 and TRBJ2-6, with D uncertain. This CDR3 is 13 amino acids long. The V gene lost 6 bases and the J gene lost 4 bases, with 7 bases spanning the gap. CDR1 and CDR2 from the germline V gene are MDHEN and SYDVKM. DNA of the CDR3: TGTGCCAGCAGGCTCGCGGGGGCCAACGTCCTGACTTTC. Amino acid sequence: CASRLAGANVLTF.

The chain carries TRBV9 and TRBJ2-3, with D perhaps matching TRBD2 (6 bases). This CDR3 spans 13 amino acids. Germline CDR1 SGDLS, CDR2 YYNGEE. V was trimmed by 7 bases and J by 3 bases, leaving 12 bases between them. This CDR3 is CASGGISTDTQYF. The CDR3 bases are TGTGCCAGCGGAGGGATTTCGACAGATACGCAGTATTTT.

CDR3 DNA sequence: TGTGCCAGCAGGGCCCCGGGACTCAGCACAGATACGCAGTATTTT. This sequence encodes CASRAPGLSTDTQYF. This sequence joins TRBV9 and TRBJ2-3; D perhaps matches TRBD2 (6 bases). The CDR3 covers 15 residues. CDR1 SGDLS and CDR2 YYNGEE come from the germline V gene. Trimming took 5 bases from V and 0 from J, leaving 13 bases between them.

In this sample, this clone turned up once. An end of the junction differs from the germline gene, which may be a read error. The genes are TRBV14 and TRBJ1-4; 9 bases are shared with TRBD1. This CDR3 is built from 13 residues. CDR1 is SGHDN, CDR2 FVKESK, per germline. The CDR3 DNA sequence: TGTGCCAGCAGCCGATATCAGGGACAGGGATACAGTTTT. Its translation: CASSRYQGQGYSF.

The chain joins TRBV27 to TRBJ2-7; the match to TRBD1 covers 9 bases. Germline-derived CDR1 and CDR2 are MNHEY and SMNVEV (reference sequence). The CDR3 covers 13 residues. V lost 6 bases and J lost 5; bases outside the gene matches: 5. Written as DNA, the CDR3 is TGTGCCAGCAGACCGGGACAGGGACACGAGCAGTACGTC. Protein: CASRPGQGHEQYV.

This clone has just a few counts. The chain has TRBV11-2 and TRBJ1-1, with D perhaps matching TRBD1 (6 bases). Trimming removed 5 bases at V and 4 bases at J, with 14 bases between. The germline V gene has CDR1 SGHAT and CDR2 FQNNGV. This CDR3 is 14 amino acids long. The CDR3 here is CASSHNTGSTEAFF. The CDR3 coding sequence is TGTGCCAGCAGCCATAACACAGGGAGCACTGAAGCTTTCTTT. The full variable domain, with the rest looked up from reference TRBV11-2 and TRBJ1-1, is EAGVAQSPRYKIIEKRQSVAFWCNPISGHATLYWYQQILGQGPKLLIQFQNNGVVDDSQLPKDRFSAERLKGVDSTLKIQPAKLEDSAVYLCASSHNTGSTEAFFGQGTRLTVV.

This clone came up once. The chain links TRBV6-1 to TRBJ2-3, with 9 bases lining up with TRBD2. The CDR3 covers 21 residues. Per the germline V gene, CDR1 is MNHNS and CDR2 is SASEGT. V was pared by 2 bases and J by 0 bases, with 18 bases of the junction left unmatched. CDR3 nucleotide sequence: TGTGCCAGCAGTGAATTGGGGGTAATGGGGTTAGCGGGGGCCAGCACAGATACGCAGTATTTT. This sequence encodes CASSELGVMGLAGASTDTQYF.

V gene TRBV5-1 combines with J gene TRBJ2-1; 7 bases align to TRBD2. This CDR3 spans 14 amino acids. Germline V lookup: CDR1 SGHRS, CDR2 YFSETQ. The J segment lost 0 bases and the V segment lost 4 bases, leaving 1 base of the junction unmatched. The CDR3 coding sequence is TGCGCCAGCAGCGCGGGGGACTCCTACAATGAGCAGTTCTTC. Amino acids: CASSAGDSYNEQFF.

This chain links TRBV11-2 with TRBJ1-6; D unresolved. Trimming stripped 3 bases from V and 8 bases from J, with 14 bases between. Germline-derived CDR1 and CDR2 are SGHAT and FQNNGV. The CDR3 is 15 residues long. CDR3 DNA: TGTGCCAGCAGCTTCGGACTCAAGGTCGATTCACCCCTCCACTTT. Protein product: CASSFGLKVDSPLHF. Filled out from reference TRBV11-2 and TRBJ1-6, the complete variable domain reads EAGVAQSPRYKIIEKRQSVAFWCNPISGHATLYWYQQILGQGPKLLIQFQNNGVVDDSQLPKDRFSAERLKGVDSTLKIQPAKLEDSAVYLCASSFGLKVDSPLHFGNGTRLTVT.